One and the same sample provided the 21 T cell receptor beta chains below, sequenced in a study of cytomegalovirus exposure and HLA in healthy donors. Profiled with immunoSEQ multiplex PCR; TCRdb holds only in-frame clones, not every one. Counted here are over 45,000 clones, roughly 88% occurring once; the ten biggest clones make up about 6.7%. The sample consisted of PBMCs. These receptors were obtained from a woman in her twenties or thirties in good health and CMV-seronegative.

The chain links TRBV10-1 to TRBJ2-7, with 8 bases fitting TRBD1. With 3 bases clipped from V and 5 bases from J, the junction kept 9 bases outside the gene matches. The CDR3 has 15 amino acids. Germline V CDR1 and CDR2: WNHNN, SYGVQD (reference sequence). CDR3 amino acids: CASSDVKGQGNEQYF. CDR3 coding DNA: TGCGCCAGCAGTGATGTTAAAGGACAGGGCAACGAGCAGTACTTC.

V gene TRBV9 combines with J gene TRBJ1-2; 11 bases are a match to TRBD1. V gave up 4 bases and J gave up 8 bases; unmatched junction bases: 13. CDR1 and CDR2 (germline): SGDLS, YYNGEE. The CDR3 contains 16 residues. The CDR3 DNA reads as TGTGCCAGCAGCTCGACCTCCGGGACAGGGGGTTGGGGCTACACCTTC. Its translation is CASSSTSGTGGWGYTF.

The rearrangement uses TRBV9 and TRBJ2-6; 9 bases are a match to TRBD2. V shed 0 bases and J 2 bases; nucleotides not matched to a gene: 3. Looked up from germline, CDR1 is SGDLS and CDR2 is YYNGEE. There are 17 residues in the CDR3. CDR3 loop: CASSVAGTSTGANVLTF. DNA for the CDR3: TGTGCCAGCAGCGTAGCAGGGACTAGCACTGGGGCCAACGTCCTGACTTTC.

The chain recombines TRBV7-8 with TRBJ2-7; 7 nucleotides align to TRBD2. The germline gives CDR1 SGHVS, CDR2 FQNEAQ. V dropped 4 bases and J dropped 5; count of bases not matched to a gene: 11. CDR3 size: 15 residues. Here the CDR3 reads CASSYNLGGSDEQYF. DNA for the CDR3: TGTGCCAGCAGCTACAACCTGGGAGGGAGCGACGAGCAGTACTTC.

The chain couples TRBV27 to TRBJ1-1; 9 nucleotides match TRBD1. This CDR3 has 14 residues. Germline CDR1 is MNHEY and CDR2 is SMNVEV (reference sequence). V lost 4 bases and J lost 1; bases outside the gene matches: 1. Written as DNA, the CDR3 is TGTGCCAGCAGTTGGGGACAGGGGAACACTGAAGCTTTCTTT. Protein: CASSWGQGNTEAFF.

CDR3 sequence: CASSLSGYSYNEQFF. The CDR3 DNA sequence: TGTGCCAGCAGCCTGAGCGGGTATTCCTACAATGAGCAGTTCTTC. This chain uses TRBV7-3 with TRBJ2-1, with D possibly TRBD2 on 6 matching bases. V was clipped by 5 bases and J by 1 base, with 12 bases between them. There are 15 residues in the CDR3. CDR1 and CDR2 from the germline V gene are SGHTA and FQGTGA.

This CDR3 is CTATSLGEEGYTF. For the CDR3, the DNA is TGCACCGCGACCTCGTTGGGGGAGGAGGGCTACACCTTC. This chain connects TRBV29-1 to TRBJ1-2; D might be TRBD1 (5 bases). The CDR3 totals 13 residues. Germline V gene lookup returns CDR1 SQVTM and CDR2 ANQGSEA. Full variable domain (rest looked up from reference TRBV29-1 and TRBJ1-2): SAVISQKPSRDICQRGTSLTIQCQVDSQVTMMFWYRQQPGQSLTLIATANQGSEATYESGFVIDKFPISRPNLTFSTLTVSNMSPEDSSIYLCTATSLGEEGYTFGSGTRLTVV.

J is TRBJ1-2 and V is TRBV27, with D possibly being TRBD1 (6 bases). Germline CDR1 MNHEY, CDR2 SMNVEV (reference sequence). The CDR3 consists of 14 residues. The V and J ends lost 5 bases and 4 bases respectively, with 14 bases between them. CDR3 loop: CASSPRGLLYGYTF. In DNA form, the CDR3 reads TGTGCCAGCAGTCCCAGGGGCCTCCTCTATGGCTACACCTTC.

This rearrangement joins TRBV11-2 to TRBJ2-7, with 8 bases that match TRBD2. The V and J ends lost 2 bases and 1 base, in that order; junction bases with no gene match: 10. The CDR3 covers 17 residues. The germline V gene has CDR1 SGHAT and CDR2 FQNNGV. CDR3 region: CASSLSTGGLNSYEQYF. The CDR3 coding sequence is TGTGCCAGCAGCTTATCGACGGGAGGGCTTAATTCCTACGAGCAGTACTTC.

V usage is TRBV6-1 and J usage is TRBJ2-3; 9 bases map to TRBD1. The length of the CDR3 is 16 residues. V gave up 4 bases and J gave up 0 bases; unmatched junction bases: 5. Germline loops: CDR1 MNHNS, CDR2 SASEGT. CDR3 nucleotide sequence: TGTGCCAGCAGTGTAACAGGGGGCACTAGCACAGATACGCAGTATTTT. This translates into CASSVTGGTSTDTQYF.

In this sample, this clone turned up a few times. CDR3 protein: CASSAMGLTQYF. Here the CDR3 DNA reads TGTGCCAGCAGTGCGATGGGACTTACGCAGTATTTT. This rearrangement joins TRBV6-1 to TRBJ2-3, with D perhaps TRBD2 (6 bases). CDR3 size: 12 residues. Looked up from germline, CDR1 is MNHNS and CDR2 is SASEGT. V lost 4 bases to trimming and J lost 8 bases, with 10 bases between them.

The V gene is TRBV15, the J gene TRBJ2-2; D is undetermined. The germline V and J ends were trimmed by 6 bases and 5 bases, with 16 bases remaining between them. This CDR3 has 15 residues. Germline V gives CDR1 LNHNV, CDR2 YYDKDF (reference sequence). CDR3 sequence: CATREAQQVTGELFF. CDR3 DNA sequence: TGTGCCACCAGGGAAGCGCAGCAAGTAACCGGGGAGCTGTTTTTT.

J is TRBJ1-4 and V is TRBV4-3; 9 bases map to TRBD1. Germline loops: CDR1 LGHNA, CDR2 YSLEER. The CDR3 length is 15 residues. V was pared by 4 bases and J by 7 bases, with 7 bases of the junction left unmatched. CDR3 sequence reads: CASSRIQGASEKLFF. The CDR3 DNA follows: TGCGCCAGCAGCCGAATACAGGGGGCATCTGAAAAACTGTTTTTT.

The J gene is TRBJ1-2, the V gene TRBV27; TRBD1 matches 7 bases. The CDR3 runs to 13 residues. The V and J ends lost 6 bases and 6 bases, in that order; junction bases with no gene match: 7. CDR1 MNHEY and CDR2 SMNVEV come from the germline V gene (reference sequence). CDR3 region: CASRRATGDGYTF. DNA of the CDR3: TGTGCCAGCAGGCGTGCAACAGGGGATGGCTACACCTTC.

The rearrangement links TRBV11-3 to TRBJ2-1; possibly TRBD1 for D (5 bases). This CDR3 has 14 residues. Germline V gene data show CDR1 as SGHNT and CDR2 as YENEEA. The germline V and J ends were trimmed by 5 bases and 7 bases, with 15 bases remaining between them. The CDR3 coding sequence is TGTGCCAGCAGCCCAACAAGGGGCCGTAATGAGCAGTTCTTC. Amino acid sequence: CASSPTRGRNEQFF.

This chain connects TRBV9 to TRBJ2-3; 7 bases fit TRBD2. After removal of 4 bases from V and 7 bases from J, the junction contained 12 bases not matched to a gene. Germline CDR1 is SGDLS and CDR2 is YYNGEE. The CDR3 length is 15 residues. The CDR3 loop reads CASSLDGGSGNTQYF. CDR3 bases: TGTGCCAGCAGCCTAGACGGGGGGAGCGGAAATACGCAGTATTTT.

The chain carries TRBV4-1 and TRBJ1-1, with TRBD1 identical over 10 bases. CDR1 and CDR2 (germline): MGHRA, YSYEKL. The junction had 7 bases not matched to a gene; V was cut back by 4 bases and J by 5 bases. This CDR3 spans 15 amino acids. The CDR3, as DNA: TGCGCCAGCAGCCCTAGGGACAGGGGAGGGACTGAAGCTTTCTTT. This gives the protein CASSPRDRGGTEAFF.

This chain connects TRBV5-1 to TRBJ2-1, with 14 nucleotides matching TRBD2. V was pared by 2 bases and J by 3 bases, with 4 bases of the junction left unmatched. The CDR3 spans 17 residues. Germline V gene lookup returns CDR1 SGHRS and CDR2 YFSETQ. The CDR3 loop reads CASSLMGLAGDYNEQFF. In DNA form, the CDR3 reads TGCGCCAGCAGCTTAATGGGACTAGCGGGGGACTACAATGAGCAGTTCTTC.

CDR3 nucleotides: TGTGCCACCAGCAGAGGGCTAGTGAGATCGGAGACCCAGTACTTC. Protein: CATSRGLVRSETQYF. The J gene is TRBJ2-5, the V gene TRBV15; D unresolved. Deletions cut 1 base from V and 5 bases from J, with 14 bases between. The germline CDR1 and CDR2 sequences are LNHNV and YYDKDF (reference sequence). This CDR3 has 15 residues.

As DNA, the CDR3 is TGCAGCGGTACAGGGGAGATTGGCTACACCTTC. Its protein is CSGTGEIGYTF. The gene calls are TRBV29-1 and TRBJ1-2; 7 bases fit TRBD1. The CDR3 consists of 11 residues. Germline CDR1 SQVTM, CDR2 ANQGSEA. Losses at the gene ends were 7 bases for V and 7 bases for J; bases not matched to a gene: 6.

This chain connects TRBV27 to TRBJ1-1; the D gene is possibly TRBD1 (5 bases). Germline V gene lookup returns CDR1 MNHEY and CDR2 SMNVEV (reference sequence). The V and J ends lost 3 bases and 4 bases respectively, with 12 bases between them. The CDR3 spans 14 residues. The CDR3: CASSFQGLATEAFF. CDR3 DNA sequence: TGTGCCAGCAGTTTTCAGGGTTTGGCCACTGAAGCTTTCTTT.